The T cell receptor beta chain described here comes from a study of shared clonotypes between healthy human individuals. Study-wide background: With ages of 18 to 49, the donors were a couple of women and a few men.

Germline V lookup: CDR1 MNHEY, CDR2 SMNVEV (reference sequence). The CDR3 contains 13 residues. The repertoire was sequenced with immunoSEQ multiplex PCR; TCRdb's copy has only in-frame clones and lacks some. This table holds fewer than 650,000 clones, 70% to 80% found once. The source of this sequence is a woman in her 40s in good health. Some clones in this sample may be carry-over from other donors' samples. What was sequenced was PBMCs. The V call is TRBV27, the J call TRBJ2-5; D is unresolved. The J call could be wrong; TRBJ2-7 is a better fit for the DNA end. The CDR3 loop is CASSPGLTYEQYF. CDR3 in DNA: TGTGCCAGCAGTCCCGGGCTAACCTACGAGCAGTACTTC.